This T cell receptor (beta chain) is drawn from a study of siplizumab effects on memory and regulatory T cells. The CDR3 runs 13 residues. V was cut by 5 bases and J by 5 bases, with 13 bases left in between. Germline V gene data show CDR1 as SGHTA and CDR2 as FQGNSA. Data came from immunoSEQ multiplex PCR; TCRdb stores just in-frame clones and leaves some out. The table has 40,000 to 45,000 clones, about 89% seen once. This TCR was recovered from a human donor in good health. What was sequenced was naive CD4+ T cells sorted from blood. V gene TRBV7-2 combines with J gene TRBJ2-7; D may be TRBD1 (5 bases). CDR3 protein: CASSLAGSDEQYF. DNA of the CDR3: TGTGCCAGCAGCCTCGCAGGGTCGGACGAGCAGTACTTC.